The 17 T cell receptor beta chains reported below all come from one sample, sequenced in a study of blood T cells in healthy people across ages. PCR was performed a second time for about 7 to 11 cycles using a sample-barcoded 5' primer and a J-beta primer mix. MiXCR was run by TCRdb on the 5' RACE reads, yielding one entry per CDR3 protein. The sample contains roughly 800,000 distinct CDR3 sequences, nearly 60% of which appear only once. The specimen sequenced was blood. The source is a young man in good health.

The chain is built from TRBV29-1 and TRBJ1-2; D is perhaps TRBD1 (6 bases). The CDR3 covers 12 residues. Germline-derived CDR1 and CDR2 are SQVTM and ANQGSEA. Trimming shortened V by 6 bases and J by 5 bases, and 13 bases separated the two germline ends. Here the CDR3 reads CSVGQSSYGYTF. The CDR3 DNA follows: TGCAGCGTCGGACAGTCGAGTTATGGCTACACCTTC.

This clonotype was counted once. This chain links TRBV18 with TRBJ2-1; unclear D gene. V was trimmed by 0 bases and J by 6 bases, leaving 9 bases between them. The germline V gene encodes CDR1 KGHSH and CDR2 LQKENI. The CDR3 is 14 amino acids. Written as DNA, the CDR3 is TGTGCCAGCTCACCACCGAGGACGTCCAATGAGCAGTTCTTC. It encodes CASSPPRTSNEQFF. Full variable domain (outside the CDR3, taken from reference TRBV18 and TRBJ2-1): NAGVMQNPRHLVRRRGQEARLRCSPMKGHSHVYWYRQLPEEGLKFMVYLQKENIIDESGMPKERFSAEFPKEGPSILRIQQVVRGDSAAYFCASSPPRTSNEQFFGPGTRLTVL.

V and J are TRBV24-1 and TRBJ2-3; 7 bases align to TRBD2. The CDR3 has 14 residues. Germline V CDR1 and CDR2: KGHDR, SFDVKD. J was trimmed by 2 bases and V by 7 bases; bases with no gene match: 5. The CDR3 DNA sequence: TGTGCCACCAGGTCAGCGGGACCCACAGATACGCAGTATTTT. Its protein is CATRSAGPTDTQYF.

The chain is built from TRBV6-5 and TRBJ2-4; 9 bases fit TRBD2. The last part of the DNA fits TRBJ2-7 better; the J call may be wrong. Germline CDR1 reads MNHEY; CDR2 reads SVGAGI. CDR3 length: 14 residues. The CDR3 DNA reads TGTGCCAACAAGCGGGAGGAATACTCCTACGAGCAGTACTTC. The encoded protein is CANKREEYSYEQYF.

V is TRBV12-3 or TRBV12-4 and J is TRBJ1-5; 8 nucleotides agree with TRBD1. This CDR3 region has 13 residues. Trimming took 7 bases from V and 5 from J; bases not matched to a gene: 4. The CDR3 coding sequence is TGTGCCAGCACCCGACAGGGGCATCAGCCCCAGCATTTT. Protein sequence: CASTRQGHQPQHF.

This chain connects TRBV7-6 to TRBJ1-5, with a possible D match to TRBD1 (5 bases). Trimming took off 7 bases at V and 7 bases at J, with 14 bases between the two ends. CDR1 and CDR2 from the germline V gene are SGHVS and FNYEAQ. The CDR3 has 13 amino acids. DNA for the CDR3: TGTGCCAGCACCTCGTCCCAGGGACAGCCCCAGCATTTT. This gives the protein CASTSSQGQPQHF.

The V and J genes are TRBV6-1 and TRBJ2-1; D might be TRBD2 (5 bases). Per the germline V gene, CDR1 is MNHNS and CDR2 is SASEGT. This CDR3 has 16 residues. V lost 4 bases and J lost 6, with 19 bases in between. The CDR3 DNA follows: TGTGCCAGCAGTGTGGGGAAACTCGCCCGGGGCAATGAGCAGTTCTTC. This encodes CASSVGKLARGNEQFF.

The chain combines TRBV6-2 or TRBV6-3 with TRBJ2-2; D may be TRBD2 (6 bases). This CDR3 region has 17 residues. Germline values: CDR1 MNHEY, CDR2 SVGEGT. The V end lost 0 bases, the J end lost 4 bases, and 15 bases lay between the germline ends. The CDR3 DNA follows: TGTGCCAGCAGTTACTCGATAGGTCGGGGAGGCACCGGGGAGCTGTTTTTT. Translated: CASSYSIGRGGTGELFF.

The J gene is TRBJ2-3, the V gene TRBV15; D not resolved. This CDR3 is built from 13 residues. Germline-derived CDR1 and CDR2 are LNHNV and YYDKDF (reference sequence). With 4 bases removed from V and 6 bases from J, the gap between germline ends came to 11 bases. CDR3 DNA: TGTGCCACCAGCAATTACCGAGCGGATACGCAGTATTTT. It specifies CATSNYRADTQYF.

Only one count was recorded for this clonotype. V gene TRBV20-1 combines with J gene TRBJ1-5; weak D call: TRBD1 (5 bases). Trimming left V 6 bases short and J 8 bases short, with 20 bases between. The CDR3 covers 14 residues. Germline V gene data show CDR1 as DFQATT and CDR2 as SNEGSKA (reference sequence). The CDR3 here is CSASGTAVDKPQHF. The CDR3 region has the DNA TGCAGTGCGTCCGGGACGGCCGTGGACAAGCCCCAGCATTTT.

This sequence joins TRBV7-2 and TRBJ1-1; TRBD1 agrees at 7 bases. The CDR3 totals 15 residues. CDR1 and CDR2 from the germline V gene are SGHTA and FQGNSA. The V segment lost 5 bases and the J segment 4 bases; nucleotides outside the gene matches: 10. The CDR3 loop is CASSAYRGGGTEAFF. As DNA, the CDR3 is TGTGCCAGCAGCGCGTACAGGGGAGGGGGCACTGAAGCTTTCTTT. The variable domain in full, with the rest retrieved from reference TRBV7-2 and TRBJ1-1, is GAGVSQSPSNKVTEKGKDVELRCDPISGHTALYWYRQSLGQGLEFLIYFQGNSAPDKSGLPSDRFSAERTGGSVSTLTIQRTQQEDSAVYLCASSAYRGGGTEAFFGQGTRLTVV.

In this sample, this clonotype turned up a few times. This rearrangement joins TRBV2 to TRBJ2-1; D gene unclear. This CDR3 comprises 11 residues. V lost 5 bases and J 5 bases, leaving 4 bases between the germline ends. Germline V gene lookup returns CDR1 SNHLY and CDR2 FYNNEI. CDR3 bases: TGTGCCAGCAGTCCGGACAATGAGCAGTTCTTC. It specifies CASSPDNEQFF.

The rearrangement links TRBV20-1 to TRBJ1-1, with D tentatively TRBD1 (6 bases). The ends were cut back, 2 bases at V and 3 bases at J, with 16 bases in the middle. Germline V CDR1 and CDR2: DFQATT, SNEGSKA (reference sequence). CDR3 length: 15 amino acids. The chain's CDR3 is CSARNSGGADTEAFF. The CDR3 DNA reads as TGCAGTGCTAGAAATTCGGGGGGCGCCGACACTGAAGCTTTCTTT.

The genes are TRBV6-5 and TRBJ2-4; D may match TRBD1 or TRBD2 (5 bases each). The CDR3 sequence is 16 residues long. The V gene's germline CDR1 is MNHEY and CDR2 SVGAGI. V was trimmed by 6 bases and J by 0 bases, leaving 15 bases between them. The CDR3 region is CASSYTGRAAKNIQYF. DNA of the CDR3: TGTGCCAGCAGCTACACGGGGCGGGCAGCCAAAAACATTCAGTACTTC.

The V and J genes are TRBV10-3 and TRBJ2-3, with D perhaps TRBD1 (6 bases). Between the trimmed V and J ends, which lost 9 bases and 3 bases, there was a span of 19 bases. This CDR3 has 15 amino acids. Per germline, CDR1 ENHRY and CDR2 SYGVKD. CDR3 DNA sequence: TGTGCCATTGAGGCGAGGATGGGGGCAACAGATACGCAGTATTTT. The encoded protein is CAIEARMGATDTQYF.

The rearrangement uses TRBV20-1 and TRBJ2-7; 7 nucleotides line up with TRBD2. Germline CDR1 and CDR2: DFQATT and SNEGSKA (reference sequence). J lost 3 bases, V lost 5 bases, and 10 bases had no gene match. The length of the CDR3 is 14 residues. As DNA, the CDR3 is TGCAGTGCTCCAGCACAAGCGGGGAGCTACGAGCAGTACTTC. Its protein is CSAPAQAGSYEQYF.

The chain has TRBV7-2 and TRBJ2-3; weak D call: TRBD1 (5 bases). The CDR3 totals 14 residues. CDR1 SGHTA and CDR2 FQGNSA come from the germline V gene. The V end lost 5 bases, the J end lost 1 base, and 10 bases lay between the germline ends. The CDR3 DNA is TGTGCCAGCAGCGTAGGGGCCCGCACAGATACGCAGTATTTT. This gives the protein CASSVGARTDTQYF.